The 25 T cell receptor beta chains below all came from one sample that was sequenced in a study of beta chain features in type 1 diabetes. The entirety of the isolated RNA underwent reverse transcription, so expressed TCRB transcripts were sequenced. The data were produced by immunoSEQ multiplex PCR, yet TCRdb's version contains in-frame clones alone and is incomplete. The data hold roughly 140,000 clones, with approximately 12% observed a single time. The material sequenced was central memory CD4+ T cells from blood. The origin of the receptors is a man aged 18 to 30 in good health.

This clone came up a few times. The sample holds other DNA sequences that translate to the same CDR3. The genes are TRBV30 and TRBJ1-1, with D possibly matching TRBD1 (6 bases). The germline gives CDR1 GTSNPN, CDR2 SVGIG (reference sequence). The CDR3 consists of 13 residues. V dropped 3 bases and J dropped 1 base, with 9 bases sitting between them. This CDR3 is CAWREQGNTEAFF. The CDR3 bases are TGTGCCTGGAGAGAACAGGGGAACACTGAAGCTTTCTTT.

V and J are TRBV4-3 and TRBJ1-2; weak D call: TRBD1 (5 bases). Germline CDR1 is LGHNA and CDR2 is YSLEER. CDR3 length: 15 amino acids. The V gene lost 0 bases and the J gene lost 2 bases, with 10 bases spanning the gap. In DNA, the CDR3 is TGCGCCAGCAGCCAAGATGGCGGGGGGAACTATGGCTACACCTTC. Its protein product is CASSQDGGGNYGYTF.

Only a few counts were recorded for this clone. The CDR3, as DNA: TGTGCCAGCAGTTCCGGACAGGTCTACGAGCAGTACTTC. This encodes CASSSGQVYEQYF. The chain employs TRBV28 and TRBJ2-7, with 7 bases aligning to TRBD1. Germline CDR1 reads MDHEN; CDR2 reads SYDVKM. The V segment lost 4 bases and the J segment 3 bases; nucleotides outside the gene matches: 3. This CDR3 region has 13 residues.

The CDR3 reads CATSRGGLATDTQYF. The DNA of the CDR3 is TGTGCCACCAGCAGAGGGGGACTAGCTACAGATACGCAGTATTTT. The chain employs TRBV15 and TRBJ2-3; 9 bases map to TRBD2. The CDR3 is 15 amino acids. The trim removed 1 base at V and 3 bases at J, leaving 2 bases unmatched. CDR1 is LNHNV, CDR2 YYDKDF, per germline (reference sequence).

The chain combines TRBV7-3 with TRBJ1-1; D possibly corresponds to TRBD1 (6 bases). V lost 5 bases to trimming and J lost 1 base, with 11 bases between them. Per the germline V gene, CDR1 is SGHTA and CDR2 is FQGTGA. The CDR3 contains 14 residues. The CDR3 sequence: CASSTQGRNTEAFF. The CDR3 DNA sequence: TGTGCCAGCAGCACACAGGGCCGGAACACTGAAGCTTTCTTT.

This clone was seen repeatedly, ten times or more. The V gene is TRBV30, the J gene TRBJ2-2; 7 bases are a match to TRBD1. The ends lost 3 bases at V and 3 bases at J; junction bases unmatched: 7. Per the germline V gene, CDR1 is GTSNPN and CDR2 is SVGIG (reference sequence). The CDR3 sequence is 15 residues long. The CDR3 sequence: CAWRTRQGYTGELFF. The CDR3 DNA sequence: TGTGCCTGGAGGACGAGACAGGGCTACACCGGGGAGCTGTTTTTT.

This clone was seen more than once but under ten times. This chain links TRBV25-1 with TRBJ2-6, with 11 bases identical to TRBD1. Germline V gene lookup returns CDR1 MGHDK and CDR2 SYGVNS. V was clipped by 4 bases and J by 0 bases; unmatched bases: 2. The CDR3 covers 17 residues. The DNA for the CDR3 is TGTGCCAGCAGTGGTGGACAGGGGGCCTCTGGGGCCAACGTCCTGACTTTC. It codes for CASSGGQGASGANVLTF. Full variable domain (rest looked up from reference TRBV25-1 and TRBJ2-6): EADIYQTPRYLVIGTGKKITLECSQTMGHDKMYWYQQDPGMELHLIHYSYGVNSTEKGDLSSESTVSRIRTEHFPLTLESARPSHTSQYLCASSGGQGASGANVLTFGAGSRLTVL.

This clone was observed a few times. The chain joins TRBV25-1 to TRBJ2-7, with TRBD2 as a possible D gene (5 bases). V shed 8 bases and J shed 0 bases, with 14 bases lying between them. Per the germline V gene, CDR1 is MGHDK and CDR2 is SYGVNS. This CDR3 comprises 14 residues. This CDR3 is CASSPLGSSYEQYF. For the CDR3, the DNA is TGTGCCAGCTCGCCGCTGGGGAGCTCCTACGAGCAGTACTTC.

The rearrangement joins TRBV11-1 to TRBJ2-1; D is ambiguous. The V end lost 3 bases, the J end lost 7 bases, and 10 bases lay between the germline ends. This CDR3 is built from 13 residues. CDR1 is SGHAT and CDR2 is FQDESV in the germline V gene (reference sequence). The CDR3 DNA follows: TGTGCCAGCAGCTTCTATGAGTCTAATGAGCAGTTCTTC. It encodes CASSFYESNEQFF.

The chain has TRBV9 and TRBJ2-6, with 7 positions matching TRBD1. The CDR3 totals 16 residues. After removal of 4 bases from V and 2 bases from J, the junction contained 6 bases not matched to a gene. CDR1 SGDLS and CDR2 YYNGEE come from the germline V gene. CDR3 sequence reads: CASSPDRDPGANVLTF. The CDR3 nucleotides read TGTGCCAGCAGCCCCGACAGGGACCCTGGGGCCAACGTCCTGACTTTC.

CDR3 region: CASSPQPVTDTQYF. Written as DNA, the CDR3 is TGTGCCAGCAGCCCCCAACCCGTCACAGATACGCAGTATTTT. This chain connects TRBV7-2 to TRBJ2-3; D ambiguous. CDR1 and CDR2 (germline): SGHTA, FQGNSA. This CDR3 contains 14 residues. Deletions cut 5 bases from V and 2 bases from J, with 11 bases between.

This clone appeared a few times. The chain uses TRBV28 and TRBJ2-1; weak D call: TRBD2 (6 bases). The CDR3 sequence is 15 residues long. Trimming removed 3 bases from V and 7 bases from J, with 16 bases in between. Germline CDR1 is MDHEN and CDR2 is SYDVKM. The CDR3 sequence: CASSLLGVGGNEQFF. DNA of the CDR3: TGTGCCAGCAGTTTGTTAGGGGTCGGGGGAAATGAGCAGTTCTTC.

This chain uses TRBV29-1 with TRBJ2-7; D is possibly TRBD1 (6 bases). Germline CDR1 is SQVTM and CDR2 is ANQGSEA. The germline V and J ends were trimmed by 4 bases and 6 bases, with 19 bases remaining between them. The CDR3 loop spans 14 amino acids. In DNA, the CDR3 is TGCAGCGTTGTAGAACAGGGCGCCCTTCTCGAGCAGTACTTC. This codes for CSVVEQGALLEQYF.

This sequence joins TRBV7-3 and TRBJ2-7, with 11 nucleotides matching TRBD1. V dropped 1 base and J dropped 7; count of bases not matched to a gene: 15. Germline CDR1 is SGHTA and CDR2 is FQGTGA. The CDR3 contains 18 residues. The CDR3 nucleotides read TGTGCCAGCAGCTTAAAGCCAGGCGTCGGACAGGGGGCGCGGGAGCAGTACTTC. Translated: CASSLKPGVGQGAREQYF.

This clone showed up just a few times. The rearrangement links TRBV7-9 to TRBJ1-4; D is possibly TRBD1 (5 bases). V lost 0 bases to trimming and J lost 5 bases, with 10 bases between them. Germline V gene lookup returns CDR1 SEHNR and CDR2 FQNEAQ (reference sequence). The length of the CDR3 is 15 residues. The CDR3 coding sequence is TGTGCCAGCAGCTTAGCCAGGGTGAGAAATGAAAAACTGTTTTTT. Translated, it gives CASSLARVRNEKLFF.

The rearrangement joins TRBV4-2 to TRBJ2-7, with D perhaps TRBD2 (5 bases). CDR1 and CDR2 (germline): LGHNA, YNFKEQ. The CDR3 is 15 residues long. Trimming took off 0 bases at V and 3 bases at J, with 12 bases between the two ends. Written as DNA, the CDR3 is TGTGCCAGCAGCCAAGAAAGAACTAGATACTACGAGCAGTACTTC. Its protein is CASSQERTRYYEQYF.

As for this clone: The germline gene is not matched at one end of the junction; a read error may be the cause. The chain employs TRBV4-2 and TRBJ2-5; 7 positions match TRBD2. The CDR3 sequence is 15 residues long. Germline V gene lookup returns CDR1 LGHNA and CDR2 YNFKEQ. The CDR3 DNA is TGTGCCAGCTGCCAAAGAGCGGGGAGTCAAGAGACCCAGTACTTC. Protein: CASCQRAGSQETQYF.

The J gene is TRBJ1-1, the V gene TRBV11-3; D is ambiguous. The germline gives CDR1 SGHNT, CDR2 YENEEA. The length of the CDR3 is 14 residues. The V end was cut by 2 bases, the J end by 3 bases, with 10 bases between. The CDR3 here is CASSLRRDYTEAFF. For the CDR3, the DNA is TGTGCCAGCAGCTTACGAAGGGATTACACTGAAGCTTTCTTT.

The gene calls are TRBV9 and TRBJ1-3; possible D gene TRBD1, 5 bases. Germline V gives CDR1 SGDLS, CDR2 YYNGEE. The CDR3 covers 15 residues. The V gene lost 6 bases and the J gene lost 8 bases, with 21 bases spanning the gap. CDR3 sequence: CASTRNLNRGDTIYF. The CDR3 bases are TGTGCCAGCACCAGAAACCTAAACCGAGGGGACACCATATATTTT.

This clone appeared a few times. The J gene is TRBJ1-1, the V gene TRBV29-1, with no clear D. Germline CDR1 SQVTM, CDR2 ANQGSEA. The CDR3 totals 11 residues. Trimming stripped 8 bases from V and 2 bases from J, with 9 bases between. CDR3 sequence reads: CSTRGNTEAFF. CDR3 coding DNA: TGCAGCACCCGGGGTAACACTGAAGCTTTCTTT.

This rearrangement joins TRBV18 to TRBJ2-1; D is perhaps TRBD2 (5 bases). Looked up from germline, CDR1 is KGHSH and CDR2 is LQKENI. CDR3 length equals 13 residues. Between the trimmed V and J ends, which lost 3 bases and 8 bases, there was a span of 11 bases. DNA for the CDR3: TGTGCCAGCTCACCCAATAAGGGAGATGAGCAGTTCTTC. It is translated as CASSPNKGDEQFF.

This clone was detected ten times or more. The chain links TRBV19 to TRBJ2-3, with 10 bases that match TRBD1. This CDR3 is built from 14 residues. Germline V lookup: CDR1 LNHDA, CDR2 SQIVND (reference sequence). V lost 1 base and J lost 6; bases outside the gene matches: 1. The CDR3 DNA follows: TGTGCCAGTAGTATAGGACAGGGGGCGGATACGCAGTATTTT. Protein: CASSIGQGADTQYF.

This chain uses TRBV30 with TRBJ2-5, with TRBD2 identical over 7 bases. Germline V gene lookup returns CDR1 GTSNPN and CDR2 SVGIG (reference sequence). J was trimmed by 3 bases and V by 1 base; bases with no gene match: 8. The CDR3 totals 15 residues. The chain's CDR3 is CAWSGIASGEETQYF. As DNA, the CDR3 is TGTGCCTGGAGTGGAATAGCTAGCGGAGAAGAGACCCAGTACTTC.

This clone was observed a handful of times. V is TRBV7-9 and J is TRBJ2-3; a possible D gene is TRBD2 (5 bases). Germline V gene sequence: CDR1 SEHNR, CDR2 FQNEAQ (reference sequence). The V gene lost 8 bases and the J gene lost 2 bases, with 11 bases spanning the gap. CDR3 length equals 13 residues. This chain's CDR3 is CASQRSLTDTQYF. Written as DNA, the CDR3 is TGTGCCAGCCAGCGGAGTCTCACAGATACGCAGTATTTT.

This clone was counted only a few times. The chain combines TRBV28 with TRBJ1-5, with TRBD1 identical over 7 bases. The germline CDR1 and CDR2 sequences are MDHEN and SYDVKM. J was trimmed by 7 bases and V by 5 bases; bases with no gene match: 8. CDR3 size: 14 residues. The CDR3 here is CASSPWGTDQPQHF. The CDR3 DNA reads as TGTGCCAGCAGTCCCTGGGGGACAGACCAGCCCCAGCATTTT.